A single sample gave rise to the 16 T cell receptor beta chains below, sequenced in a study of tumor-infiltrating lymphocytes in primary liver carcinoma. Total RNA (around 500 ng) served as template for TCR beta cDNA synthesis primed by a constant-region primer. Slightly modified ARM-PCR served as the procedure for the TCR beta libraries. These libraries came from three rounds of nested multiplex PCR. The first two PCR rounds, around 10 cycles each, used TRBV1-TRBV30 forward primers and a C-beta reverse primer. TCRdb re-analysed the multiplex PCR reads in MiXCR, keeping a single row per CDR3 protein. The table has about 78,000 distinct CDR3 sequences, around 75% seen once. Extraction of RNA together with DNA used about 18-30 mg of unsorted bulk tissue. What was sequenced was liver tumor tissue from sampling region 4. Subset of the sample: tumor region T4, right-lateral pole. These receptors originate from a woman aged 55-75 years with primary liver carcinoma and hepatitis B virus infection.

Comments on this clonotype: A much larger clone is a single base away; this may be a read error. The V and J genes are TRBV30 and TRBJ1-1; TRBD1 is a possible D gene (6 bases). Per germline, CDR1 GTSNPN and CDR2 SVGIG (reference sequence). Trimming left V 0 bases short and J 12 bases short, with 17 bases between. The CDR3 has 13 amino acids. The CDR3 nucleotides are TGTGCCTGGAGTGTGGGGGGCGCTTTTCCAACTTTCTTT. It translates to CAWSVGGAFPTFF.

Comment on this clonotype: An end of the junction differs from the germline gene, which may be a read error. The chain employs TRBV29-1 and TRBJ2-7; maybe TRBD2 (5 bases). The CDR3 extends over 12 amino acids. Germline CDR1 reads SQVTM; CDR2 reads ANQGSEA. In DNA form, the CDR3 reads TGTAGCGTTAAGGCTGATTCCTACGAGCAGTACTTC. It translates to CSVKADSYEQYF.

With regard to this clonotype: This is likely a read error, given that the CDR3 carries no conserved phenylalanine or tryptophan at its end. This rearrangement joins TRBV29-1 to TRBJ2-5; D perhaps matches TRBD2 (5 bases). The CDR3 contains 13 residues. Trimming removed 8 bases at V and 2 bases at J, with 15 bases between. In germline, CDR1 is SQVTM, CDR2 ANQGSEA. The CDR3 loop is CSTYSGFQETQYI. CDR3 in DNA: TGCAGCACGTATTCGGGATTTCAAGAGACCCAGTACATC.

V and J are TRBV11-3 and TRBJ2-1; D remains unclear. V shed 1 base and J shed 13 bases, with 20 bases lying between them. The germline V gene encodes CDR1 SGHNT and CDR2 YENEEA. CDR3 size: 15 residues. The CDR3 DNA reads as TGTGCCAGCAGCTTAGGACCTAGTGGGAAGCTTGACCAGTTCTTC. Residues: CASSLGPSGKLDQFF. Filled out from reference TRBV11-3 and TRBJ2-1, the complete variable domain reads EAGVVQSPRYKIIEKKQPVAFWCNPISGHNTLYWYLQNLGQGPELLIRYENEEAVDDSQLPKDRFSAERLKGVDSTLKIQPAELGDSAVYLCASSLGPSGKLDQFFGPGTRLTVL.

Note on this clonotype: With a much larger clone just one base away, this may be a read error. J is TRBJ1-2 and V is TRBV28, with D hard to call. Germline CDR1 reads MDHEN; CDR2 reads SYDVKM. This CDR3 spans 12 amino acids. In nucleotides, the CDR3 is TGTGCCAGCAGTTTTTTGGGCTATGGCTGCACCTTC. Amino acid sequence: CASSFLGYGCTF.

Points on this clonotype: Because the CDR3 is missing its conserved closing phenylalanine or tryptophan, this is likely a read error. The rearrangement links TRBV6-4 to TRBJ2-1; D is uncertain. Germline-derived CDR1 and CDR2 are MRHNA and SNTAGT. The V end lost 5 bases, the J end lost 5 bases, and 10 bases lay between the germline ends. CDR3 length: 13 amino acids. The CDR3 loop reads CASSKDRHNEQFL. CDR3 nucleotides: TGTGCCAGCAGTAAGGACCGACACAATGAGCAGTTCCTC.

This clonotype was recorded only once. The CDR3 ends on some other residue instead of the conserved phenylalanine or tryptophan, so this is likely a read error. This sequence joins TRBV12-3 or TRBV12-4 and TRBJ2-3; D gene unclear. The CDR3 is made up of 15 amino acids. Trimming stripped 5 bases from V and 6 bases from J, with 18 bases between. The chain's CDR3 is CASSVADPPGDTQYS. The CDR3 region has the DNA TGTGCCAGCAGTGTCGCGGACCCCCCCGGGGATACGCAGTATTCA.

This chain uses TRBV5-1 with TRBJ1-1; D remains unclear. Germline V lookup: CDR1 SGHRS, CDR2 YFSETQ. V shed 4 bases and J shed 4 bases, with 17 bases lying between them. This CDR3 is built from 15 residues. CDR3 sequence (DNA): TGCGCCAGCAGCCCCTACTCAGACTTGAGCACTGAAGCTTTCTTT. Encoded protein: CASSPYSDLSTEAFF.

As regards this clonotype: Mismatch with germline at one junction end may stem from a read error. The rearrangement uses TRBV5-6 and TRBJ1-5; tentative D call: TRBD1 (6 bases). The length of the CDR3 is 16 residues. Germline loops: CDR1 SGHDT, CDR2 YYEEEE. The CDR3 is CASSLAGTRDNQPQQF. The CDR3 region has the DNA TGTGCCAGCAGCTTGGCCGGGACAAGGGACAATCAGCCCCAGCAATTT.

Concerning this clonotype itself: A much larger clone lies one base from this, so it may be a read error. A read error is likely, as this CDR3 ends without the conserved phenylalanine or tryptophan. The J gene is TRBJ2-5, the V gene TRBV30, with D uncertain. The V gene's germline CDR1 is GTSNPN and CDR2 SVGIG (reference sequence). The ends were cut back, 5 bases at V and 4 bases at J, with 17 bases in the middle. The CDR3 consists of 14 residues. CDR3 protein: CAWGAGSDGETQYI. Here the CDR3 DNA reads TGTGCCTGGGGAGCCGGGTCCGATGGAGAGACCCAGTACATC.

Regarding this clonotype: Just one base apart from a much larger clone, this may be a read error. The rearrangement links TRBV30 to TRBJ1-5; perhaps TRBD1 as D (6 bases). From germline, CDR1 is GTSNPN and CDR2 SVGIG (reference sequence). There are 16 residues in the CDR3. The CDR3 sequence: CAWSAHLGGANQAQHF. CDR3 bases: TGTGCCTGGAGTGCCCACCTTGGGGGGGCCAATCAGGCCCAGCATTTT. The full variable domain, rest sourced from reference TRBV30 and TRBJ1-5, is SQTIHQWPATLVQPVGSPLSLECTVEGTSNPNLYWYRQAAGRGLQLLFYSVGIGQISSEVPQNLSASRPQDRQFILSSKKLLLSDSGFYLCAWSAHLGGANQAQHFGDGTRLSIL.

By its share, this clonotype is medium-sized. This chain joins TRBV11-2 and TRBJ1-1; 7 positions match TRBD1. Trimming removed 3 bases from V and 1 base from J; junction bases left unmatched: 5. CDR3 length: 15 amino acids. Germline CDR1 reads SGHAT; CDR2 reads FQNNGV. CDR3 DNA sequence: TGTGCCAGCAGCTTCTGGACAGGTTCGAACACTGAAGCTTTCTTT. Protein product: CASSFWTGSNTEAFF.

This clonotype was seen a few times. One end of the junction is discordant with germline, which a read error may explain. The chain uses TRBV7-3 and TRBJ2-1; possibly TRBD2 for D (5 bases). This CDR3 has 17 residues. Germline values: CDR1 SGHTA, CDR2 FQGTGA. As DNA, the CDR3 is TGTGTCAGCAGCTTAAAGTCTGGTCTAGCTTCGAGCAATGAGCAGTTCTTC. It translates to CVSSLKSGLASSNEQFF.

This clonotype was recorded at least ten times. V gene TRBV13 combines with J gene TRBJ1-2, with TRBD1 matching 7 bases. The V and J ends lost 5 bases and 4 bases, in that order; junction bases with no gene match: 4. The CDR3 loop spans 13 amino acids. Per germline, CDR1 PRHDT and CDR2 FYEKMQ (reference sequence). The CDR3 region is CASSPGDSYGYTF. CDR3 sequence (DNA): TGTGCCAGCAGCCCAGGGGACAGCTATGGCTACACCTTC.

Concerning this clonotype itself: A much more abundant neighbour one base away suggests this may be a read error. This rearrangement joins TRBV5-1 to TRBJ2-5, with D unresolved. This CDR3 has 14 residues. Germline values: CDR1 SGHRS, CDR2 YFSETQ. The CDR3 spells CVSSFNSDKETQYF. The CDR3 DNA follows: TGCGTCAGCAGCTTCAATAGTGACAAAGAGACCCAGTACTTC.

As for this clonotype: This may come from a read error, since a much larger clone is one base off. Here the CDR3 DNA reads TGCGCCAGCAGCTTGGGTGAGGCCGGGAAGCTGTTTTTT. It encodes CASSLGEAGKLFF. V and J are TRBV5-1 and TRBJ2-2; tentatively, D is TRBD2 (5 bases). This CDR3 spans 13 amino acids. Germline CDR1 is SGHRS and CDR2 is YFSETQ.